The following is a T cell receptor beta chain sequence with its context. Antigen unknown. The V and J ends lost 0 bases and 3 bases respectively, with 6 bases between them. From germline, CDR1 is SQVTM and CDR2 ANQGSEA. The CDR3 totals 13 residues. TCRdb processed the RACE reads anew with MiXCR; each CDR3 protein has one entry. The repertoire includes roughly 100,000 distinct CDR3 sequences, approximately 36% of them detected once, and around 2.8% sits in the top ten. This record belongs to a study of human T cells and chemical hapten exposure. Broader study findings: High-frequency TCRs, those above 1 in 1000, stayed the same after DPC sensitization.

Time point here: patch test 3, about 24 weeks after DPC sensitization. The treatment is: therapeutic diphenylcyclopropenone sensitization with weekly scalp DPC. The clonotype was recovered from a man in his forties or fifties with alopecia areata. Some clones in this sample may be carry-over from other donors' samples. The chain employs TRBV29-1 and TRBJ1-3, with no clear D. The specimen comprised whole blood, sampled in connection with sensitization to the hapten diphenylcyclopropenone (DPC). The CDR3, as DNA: TGCAGCGTTGAAGATCCCATTGGAAACACCATATATTTT. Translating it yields CSVEDPIGNTIYF.